A single sample is the source of the 16 T cell receptor beta chains below, sequenced in a study of cytomegalovirus exposure and HLA in healthy donors. Researchers ran the PCR with 60 Vbeta and 13 Jbeta primers. Assay used: immunoSEQ multiplex PCR; TCRdb lists only in-frame clones, some missing. The table has 97,000 or so clones, roughly four fifths seen once. Input material: PBMCs. These receptors originate from a male donor in good health and CMV-seropositive.

The rearrangement joins TRBV7-9 to TRBJ1-4, with D tentatively TRBD1 (6 bases). Germline V gene lookup returns CDR1 SEHNR and CDR2 FQNEAQ (reference sequence). Trimming pared 5 bases from V and 0 bases from J, leaving 13 bases between. The CDR3 runs 16 residues. CDR3 nucleotides: TGTGCCAGCAGCATGACAGGAACTGCAACTAATGAAAAACTGTTTTTT. The encoded protein is CASSMTGTATNEKLFF.

The chain recombines TRBV7-8 with TRBJ2-3; 8 nucleotides line up with TRBD2. V lost 5 bases to trimming and J lost 2 bases; unmatched junction nucleotides: 9. This CDR3 comprises 16 residues. Germline V lookup: CDR1 SGHVS, CDR2 FQNEAQ. For the CDR3, the DNA is TGTGCCAGCAGCGAGGGCAAACTAGCGGACACAGATACGCAGTATTTT. It yields the protein CASSEGKLADTDTQYF.

V usage is TRBV27 and J usage is TRBJ2-7; 10 bases fit TRBD1. Germline V lookup: CDR1 MNHEY, CDR2 SMNVEV (reference sequence). Trimming removed 6 bases from V and 3 bases from J; junction bases left unmatched: 11. This CDR3 comprises 16 residues. The CDR3 DNA reads as TGTGCCAGCAGCCATCCGGACAGGGGGGATCACTACGAGCAGTACTTC. Its protein is CASSHPDRGDHYEQYF.

The chain uses TRBV7-9 and TRBJ1-1, with 7 bases aligning to TRBD1. The length of the CDR3 is 15 residues. From germline, CDR1 is SEHNR and CDR2 FQNEAQ (reference sequence). With V trimmed by 4 bases and J by 5 bases, 10 bases remained unmatched. CDR3 sequence: CASSYATGRGTEAFF. The CDR3 region has the DNA TGTGCCAGCAGCTATGCTACAGGCAGGGGGACTGAAGCTTTCTTT.

This clone has a single count. The V gene is TRBV2, the J gene TRBJ1-3; weak D call: TRBD1 (5 bases). Trimming removed 6 bases from V and 0 bases from J, with 6 bases in between. CDR3 length equals 13 residues. Per the germline V gene, CDR1 is SNHLY and CDR2 is FYNNEI. Here the CDR3 DNA reads TGTGCCAGCAGAAGGGGCTCTGGAAACACCATATATTTT. Translated, it gives CASRRGSGNTIYF. Full variable domain (missing parts from reference TRBV2 and TRBJ1-3): EPEVTQTPSHQVTQMGQEVILRCVPISNHLYFYWYRQILGQKVEFLVSFYNNEISEKSEIFDDQFSVERPDGSNFTLKIRSTKLEDSAMYFCASRRGSGNTIYFGEGSWLTVV.

This rearrangement joins TRBV5-6 to TRBJ2-7; D unresolved. The CDR3 loop spans 12 amino acids. The V gene's germline CDR1 is SGHDT and CDR2 YYEEEE. V lost 2 bases to trimming and J lost 1 base, with 4 bases between them. The CDR3 loop is CASSLASYEQYF. CDR3 nucleotides: TGTGCCAGCAGCTTAGCGTCCTACGAGCAGTACTTC.

This rearrangement joins TRBV28 to TRBJ1-1; 12 bases line up with TRBD1. Per the germline V gene, CDR1 is MDHEN and CDR2 is SYDVKM. Unmatched junction bases numbered 13, after V lost 7 bases and J lost 4 bases. The CDR3 is 17 residues long. CDR3 in DNA: TGTGCCAGCACACTTTCCGGGACAGGGGGCGGAGGCACTGAAGCTTTCTTT. Its translation: CASTLSGTGGGGTEAFF.

The chain couples TRBV2 to TRBJ1-4; maybe TRBD1 (5 bases). This CDR3 comprises 17 residues. Germline V gene lookup returns CDR1 SNHLY and CDR2 FYNNEI. V was shortened by 1 base and J by 5 bases, with 17 bases between the two germline ends. The CDR3 here is CASSEVPLTEINEKLFF. The CDR3 bases are TGTGCCAGCAGTGAAGTCCCCCTGACAGAAATAAATGAAAAACTGTTTTTT.

This clone was detected once. This chain uses TRBV6-5 with TRBJ2-7; D is perhaps TRBD1 (6 bases). The CDR3 has 14 residues. The germline V and J ends were trimmed by 2 bases and 5 bases, with 13 bases remaining between them. Per the germline V gene, CDR1 is MNHEY and CDR2 is SVGAGI. DNA of the CDR3: TGTGCCAGCAGTTACCAGGGGCAGCTCAACGAGCAGTACTTC. As protein: CASSYQGQLNEQYF.

The chain combines TRBV30 with TRBJ1-3, with TRBD1 identical over 11 bases. V lost 2 bases and J lost 0; bases outside the gene matches: 6. The CDR3 is 17 residues long. The V gene's germline CDR1 is GTSNPN and CDR2 SVGIG (reference sequence). For the CDR3, the DNA is TGTGCCTGGAGTACAGGACAGGGGGCCTTCTCTGGAAACACCATATATTTT. Amino acids: CAWSTGQGAFSGNTIYF.

This clone was observed a few times. The chain joins TRBV9 to TRBJ2-1; 8 bases map to TRBD2. Germline loops: CDR1 SGDLS, CDR2 YYNGEE. V was clipped by 2 bases and J by 3 bases; unmatched bases: 10. The CDR3 sequence is 17 residues long. The DNA for the CDR3 is TGTGCCAGCAGCGTCGGTTCGAGCGGGAGTAGCTACAATGAGCAGTTCTTC. This codes for CASSVGSSGSSYNEQFF.

Concerning this clone itself: The junction and the germline gene differ at one end; a read error may be behind it. The V and J genes are TRBV19 and TRBJ2-6; D may be TRBD1 (5 bases). This CDR3 comprises 13 residues. The germline V gene encodes CDR1 LNHDA and CDR2 SQIVND (reference sequence). The CDR3 DNA follows: TGTGCCAGTAGTCTCGATGGGGCCAACGGCCTGACTTTC. Amino acid sequence: CASSLDGANGLTF.

The CDR3 spells CASSPRLAGAIGETQYF. CDR3 nucleotides: TGTGCCAGCAGCCCTAGACTAGCGGGAGCCATCGGGGAGACCCAGTACTTC. This chain uses TRBV7-9 with TRBJ2-5; TRBD2 agrees at 12 bases. Germline V gives CDR1 SEHNR, CDR2 FQNEAQ (reference sequence). CDR3 length equals 17 residues. Trimming cost V 5 bases and J 5 bases; bases outside gene matches: 12.

This chain uses TRBV19 with TRBJ2-3, with D perhaps TRBD2 (7 bases). This CDR3 contains 15 residues. Germline V gives CDR1 LNHDA, CDR2 SQIVND (reference sequence). Trimming stripped 4 bases from V and 2 bases from J, with 13 bases between. The CDR3 DNA follows: TGTGCCAGTAGTACGACGCGGGGGCACACAGATACGCAGTATTTT. Amino acid sequence: CASSTTRGHTDTQYF.

The chain couples TRBV11-3 to TRBJ2-2; D gene uncertain. V was pared by 0 bases and J by 7 bases, with 9 bases between. Germline V gene data show CDR1 as SGHNT and CDR2 as YENEEA. The CDR3 has 14 residues. Here the CDR3 reads CASSLESNFGELFF. The CDR3 DNA follows: TGTGCCAGCAGCTTAGAAAGCAATTTCGGGGAGCTGTTTTTT. The variable domain in full, completed from reference TRBV11-3 and TRBJ2-2, reads EAGVVQSPRYKIIEKKQPVAFWCNPISGHNTLYWYLQNLGQGPELLIRYENEEAVDDSQLPKDRFSAERLKGVDSTLKIQPAELGDSAVYLCASSLESNFGELFFGEGSRLTVL.

The CDR3 bases are TGTGCCTGGAGTACTGCCGGGACAGGGGGTATCAGCAATCAGCCCCAGCATTTT. Translation: CAWSTAGTGGISNQPQHF. V and J are TRBV30 and TRBJ1-5, with 11 bases that match TRBD1. Germline CDR1 GTSNPN, CDR2 SVGIG (reference sequence). The CDR3 sequence is 18 residues long. The trim removed 2 bases at V and 1 base at J, leaving 10 bases unmatched.